Listed below are T cell receptor beta chains from one sample, sequenced in a study of blood T cell repertoires in COVID-19. Profiled with immunoSEQ multiplex PCR; TCRdb holds only in-frame clones, not every one. Among under 300,000 clones listed, roughly nine tenths were seen once. The source material was PBMCs or T cells enriched from blood (not recorded which). The receptors were sampled from a woman aged 55-75 years who had recovered from COVID-19. Each CDR3 is given with its conserved first and last residue. A D gene is named only where the DNA matches it firmly. Rows give clone size only sometimes, using once, few, many, or a class for an expanded clone.

j_gene	d_gene	abundance	v_gene	CDR3aa	CDR3nt
TRBJ1-5	TRBD1	.	TRBV7-8	CASSQTGGGQPQHF	TGTGCCAGCAGTCAAACAGGGGGAGGTCAGCCCCAGCATTTT
TRBJ2-1	TRBD2	.	TRBV10-3	CAISETGDLAGVFNEQFF	TGTGCCATCAGTGAGACGGGGGATCTAGCGGGAGTTTTCAATGAGCAGTTCTTC
TRBJ1-4	.	.	TRBV2	CASINRGARGEKLFF	TGTGCCAGCATTAATCGGGGGGCGCGGGGTGAAAAACTGTTTTTT
TRBJ2-2	.	once	TRBV7-3	CASSLQPGEIGELFF	TGTGCCAGCAGCTTACAACCGGGAGAAATCGGGGAGCTGTTTTTT
TRBJ2-5	.	once	TRBV28	CASSFKLQETQYF	TGTGCCAGCAGTTTCAAGCTACAAGAGACCCAGTACTTC
TRBJ1-4	TRBD1	once	TRBV5-1	CASSLKQGNNEKLFF	TGCGCCAGCAGCTTGAAACAGGGGAATAATGAAAAACTGTTTTTT
TRBJ1-4	.	.	TRBV6-5	CASSYSSGGGEKLFF	TGTGCCAGCAGTTACTCGAGCGGGGGAGGCGAAAAACTGTTTTTT
TRBJ2-3	TRBD2	.	TRBV23-1	CASSQMVGLAGGTSTDTQYF	TGCGCCAGCAGTCAAATGGTAGGGCTAGCGGGGGGTACTAGCACAGATACGCAGTATTTT
TRBJ2-1	.	.	TRBV24-1	CATSDFWELGGVGKQFF	TGTGCCACCAGTGATTTCTGGGAGCTAGGAGGGGTTGGGAAGCAGTTCTTC
TRBJ2-7	.	.	TRBV7-3	CASSLSRASEQYF	TGTGCCAGCAGCTTATCAAGAGCTTCCGAGCAGTACTTC
TRBJ2-5	TRBD1	.	TRBV7-3	CASSLTGQGAIQETQYF	TGTGCCAGCAGCTTAACGGGACAGGGGGCGATCCAAGAGACCCAGTACTTC
TRBJ1-4	.	.	TRBV11-2	CASSGHRVEDEKLFF	TGTGCCAGCAGCGGACACAGGGTGGAAGATGAAAAACTGTTTTTT
TRBJ1-4	.	.	TRBV3-1/TRBV3-2	CASSQAGGGSREKLFF	TGTGCCAGCAGCCAAGCGGGGGGGGGTTCTAGGGAAAAACTGTTTTTT
TRBJ2-3	.	.	TRBV20-1	CSAIGDTQYF	TGCAGTGCTATCGGGGATACGCAGTATTTT
TRBJ1-2	.	.	TRBV5-4	CASSLPQGKGYTF	TGTGCCAGCAGCTTGCCGCAGGGGAAAGGCTACACCTTC
TRBJ2-7	TRBD1	.	TRBV6-5	CASSQPSTGDHEQYF	TGTGCCAGCAGTCAACCATCCACAGGGGACCACGAGCAGTACTTC
TRBJ1-2	.	.	TRBV28	CASWGGPQPGGYTF	TGTGCCAGCTGGGGGGGCCCTCAACCGGGGGGCTACACCTTC
TRBJ2-1	TRBD2	.	TRBV4-1	CASSQRLAGSYNEQFF	TGCGCCAGCAGCCAGCGACTAGCGGGCTCCTACAATGAGCAGTTCTTC
TRBJ2-1	TRBD2	.	TRBV11-2	CASSPRAGEVNEQFF	TGTGCCAGCAGCCCGCGGGCGGGGGAAGTTAATGAGCAGTTCTTC
TRBJ2-1	TRBD2	.	TRBV5-1	CASSLGLERLF	TGCGCCAGCAGCCTAGGACTAGAGCGGCTCTTC
TRBJ1-2	.	.	TRBV4-2	CASSQEVLGARDYGYTF	TGTGCCAGCAGCCAAGAGGTGTTGGGCGCGAGGGACTATGGCTACACCTTC
TRBJ1-1	.	once	TRBV6-1	CASSEGAVGNTEAFF	TGTGCCAGCAGTGAAGGGGCAGTCGGGAACACTGAAGCTTTCTTT
TRBJ1-2	TRBD1	.	TRBV28	CASSPGQTNYGYTF	TGTGCCAGCAGTCCGGGACAGACTAACTATGGCTACACCTTC
TRBJ1-2	.	.	TRBV3-1/TRBV3-2	CASHPSGAVRLSYGYTF	TGTGCCAGCCACCCCTCTGGGGCGGTTAGGTTAAGCTATGGCTACACCTTC
TRBJ2-4	.	.	TRBV2	CASSADRLAKNIQYF	TGTGCCAGCAGCGCGGACAGACTAGCCAAAAACATTCAGTACTTC
TRBJ1-5	.	.	TRBV2	CASEGQHSNQPQHF	TGTGCCAGCGAGGGACAACATAGCAATCAGCCCCAGCATTTT
TRBJ2-1	.	.	TRBV12-5	CASGLVQVRGYNEQFF	TGTGCTAGTGGTTTGGTACAGGTCAGGGGATACAATGAGCAGTTCTTC
TRBJ2-3	TRBD2	.	TRBV7-2	CASSLVGLAGVGDTQYF	TGTGCCAGCAGCTTAGTGGGACTAGCGGGGGTGGGAGATACGCAGTATTTT
TRBJ2-7	.	.	TRBV4-1	CASSPLFDSEVYEQYF	TGCGCCAGCAGCCCCCTTTTTGATAGCGAGGTATACGAGCAGTACTTC
TRBJ2-7	TRBD1	.	TRBV10-1	CASSSYGTGEAQYF	TGCGCCAGCAGTAGTTACGGGACAGGGGAGGCGCAGTACTTC
TRBJ2-5	.	.	TRBV7-8	CASSFRETQETQYF	TGTGCCAGCAGCTTCCGGGAAACTCAAGAGACCCAGTACTTC
TRBJ2-1	TRBD2	.	TRBV7-2	CASSLVWREGRSYNEQFF	TGTGCCAGCAGCTTAGTGTGGCGGGAGGGCCGGTCCTACAATGAGCAGTTCTTC
TRBJ1-5	.	.	TRBV10-3	CAITALPNGQPQHF	TGTGCCATCACCGCGCTCCCTAATGGTCAGCCCCAGCATTTT
TRBJ1-2	.	once	TRBV9	CASTLSGVYGYTF	TGTGCCAGCACGCTCTCAGGGGTTTATGGCTACACCTTC
TRBJ1-2	.	.	TRBV28	CASIDGTPLYGYTF	TGTGCCAGCATCGACGGGACACCTCTCTATGGCTACACCTTC
TRBJ2-7	TRBD2	once	TRBV2	CASSEVGGQGLAVSYEQYF	TGTGCCAGCAGTGAAGTTGGGGGCCAGGGACTAGCGGTCTCCTACGAGCAGTACTTC
TRBJ2-1	TRBD2	.	TRBV24-1	CATSEALAGNNEQFF	TGTGCCACCAGTGAGGCTCTAGCGGGGAACAATGAGCAGTTCTTC
TRBJ1-2	.	.	TRBV6-1	CASSEQGGDGYTF	TGTGCCAGCAGTGAACAGGGAGGAGATGGCTACACCTTC
TRBJ2-5	.	.	TRBV7-9	CASSMPGAGALQETQYF	TGTGCCAGCAGCATGCCGGGGGCGGGGGCTCTACAAGAGACCCAGTACTTC
TRBJ2-2	.	.	TRBV5-8	CASSSFGGSAHTGELFF	TGTGCCAGCAGCTCCTTCGGGGGTTCGGCTCACACCGGGGAGCTGTTTTTT
TRBJ1-6	.	.	TRBV19	CASSIGNSPLHF	TGTGCCAGTAGTATCGGGAATTCACCCCTCCACTTT
TRBJ2-5	.	.	TRBV7-3	CASRRTAQETQYF	TGTGCCAGCAGGAGGACAGCCCAAGAGACCCAGTACTTC
TRBJ1-6	TRBD1	.	TRBV19	CASSDRAGDSPLHF	TGTGCCAGTAGCGACAGGGCAGGAGATTCACCCCTCCACTTT
TRBJ1-1	TRBD1	.	TRBV18	CASTWTGGMNTEAFF	TGTGCCAGCACCTGGACAGGGGGAATGAACACTGAAGCTTTCTTT
TRBJ2-2	TRBD1	.	TRBV18	CASSPQRTGNTGELFF	TGTGCCAGCTCACCACAAAGGACAGGGAACACCGGGGAGCTGTTTTTT
TRBJ1-5	.	once	TRBV2	CASSDRTNQPQHF	TGTGCCAGCAGTGACAGAACCAATCAGCCCCAGCATTTT
TRBJ1-4	TRBD1	.	TRBV25-1	CASRRGPNEKLFF	TGTGCCAGCAGGAGGGGGCCCAATGAAAAACTGTTTTTT
TRBJ1-2	.	.	TRBV30	CAWSVTDSILYGYTF	TGTGCCTGGAGTGTAACAGACAGCATCCTCTATGGCTACACCTTC
TRBJ2-5	.	.	TRBV11-2	CASSLGGRETQYF	TGTGCCAGCAGCTTAGGCGGAAGAGAGACCCAGTACTTC
TRBJ1-3	.	.	TRBV4-1	CASSQVIGDSVYF	TGCGCCAGCAGCCAAGTTATAGGAGACAGTGTATATTTT
TRBJ2-7	TRBD1	.	TRBV5-1	CASSATGVSGYEQYF	TGCGCCAGCAGCGCAACAGGGGTGAGTGGCTACGAGCAGTACTTC
TRBJ2-3	.	.	TRBV9	CASSVDPGLSTDTQYF	TGTGCCAGCAGCGTAGATCCGGGTTTATCTACAGATACGCAGTATTTT
TRBJ2-3	.	.	TRBV9	CASSVDSHSSTDTQYF	TGTGCCAGCAGCGTAGATTCACATTCTAGCACAGATACGCAGTATTTT
TRBJ1-1	.	.	TRBV7-9	CASSTGREAFF	TGTGCCAGCAGTACCGGGAGAGAAGCTTTCTTT
TRBJ2-3	.	.	TRBV9	CASSVSLDRTDTQYF	TGTGCCAGCAGCGTATCACTAGACCGCACAGATACGCAGTATTTT
TRBJ2-2	.	once	TRBV18	CASSPNLRVLGTGELFF	TGTGCCAGCTCACCAAATTTACGGGTTTTGGGCACCGGGGAGCTGTTTTTT
TRBJ1-2	.	.	TRBV5-1	CASSSPAEGEGYTF	TGCGCCAGCAGCTCCCCGGCGGAGGGCGAGGGCTACACCTTC
TRBJ2-2	.	.	TRBV7-9	CASSLLASNTGELFF	TGTGCCAGCAGCTTACTAGCATCTAACACCGGGGAGCTGTTTTTT
TRBJ2-3	TRBD2	once	TRBV19	CASRGTSLYQTSTDTQYF	TGTGCCAGTAGAGGGACTAGTCTTTATCAGACTAGCACAGATACGCAGTATTTT